These 23 T cell receptor beta chains originate from one sample sequenced in a study of blood T cell repertoires in COVID-19. Here immunoSEQ multiplex PCR was the method, and the copy in TCRdb shows in-frame clones only, minus some. The profile shows more than 95,000 clones, 86% of them singletons. The sample consisted of peripheral blood. The receptors shown here come from a human donor in a cohort sampled during active COVID-19.

The genes are TRBV6-5 and TRBJ1-2; 7 bases match TRBD1. Germline CDR1 MNHEY, CDR2 SVGAGI. Losses at the gene ends were 6 bases for V and 3 bases for J; bases not matched to a gene: 4. This CDR3 region has 13 residues. The CDR3 is CASRPTGDYGYTF. The CDR3 bases are TGTGCCAGCAGGCCTACAGGGGACTATGGCTACACCTTC.

This chain links TRBV4-2 with TRBJ1-5, with D tentatively TRBD1 (5 bases). The germline V and J ends were trimmed by 0 bases and 9 bases, with 15 bases remaining between them. This CDR3 is 15 amino acids long. Germline V gene lookup returns CDR1 LGHNA and CDR2 YNFKEQ. This chain's CDR3 is CASSQESRGSGPQHF. DNA for the CDR3: TGTGCCAGCAGCCAAGAAAGTCGGGGGTCAGGGCCCCAGCATTTT.

The V call is TRBV10-2, the J call TRBJ2-2; maybe TRBD1 (8 bases). The CDR3 loop spans 15 amino acids. V lost 6 bases and J 1 base, leaving 12 bases between the germline ends. From germline, CDR1 is WSHSY and CDR2 SAAADI. CDR3 sequence: CASRGGTGNTGELFF. CDR3 nucleotide sequence: TGCGCCAGCAGGGGGGGGACAGGGAACACCGGGGAGCTGTTTTTT.

The chain couples TRBV5-1 to TRBJ2-1; TRBD2 might be the D (6 bases). V shed 0 bases and J shed 5 bases, with 12 bases lying between them. The CDR3 totals 15 residues. Germline V gene data show CDR1 as SGHRS and CDR2 as YFSETQ. The CDR3 DNA follows: TGCGCCAGCAGCTTGGAGAATAGCGGTAACAATGAGCAGTTCTTC. This codes for CASSLENSGNNEQFF.

J is TRBJ1-6 and V is TRBV3-1 (or the pseudogene TRBV3-2); possible D gene TRBD1, 5 bases. Per the germline V gene, CDR1 is LGHDT and CDR2 is YNNKEL (reference sequence). The CDR3 is made up of 13 amino acids. The ends were cut back, 4 bases at V and 10 bases at J, with 11 bases in the middle. CDR3 coding DNA: TGTGCCAGCAGCCCCGCAGGGAACTCACCCCTCCACTTT. The encoded protein is CASSPAGNSPLHF.

This clone was found a few times. The chain carries TRBV30 and TRBJ1-2; D is undetermined. The CDR3 sequence is 11 residues long. Trimming shortened V by 7 bases and J by 12 bases, and 18 bases separated the two germline ends. From germline, CDR1 is GTSNPN and CDR2 SVGIG (reference sequence). The CDR3 DNA reads TGTGCCTCAGAGGCTGGGTCGGAGGACACCTTC. Translation: CASEAGSEDTF.

The V call is TRBV18, the J call TRBJ2-7; D is possibly TRBD1 (6 bases). The CDR3 contains 13 residues. The germline V and J ends were trimmed by 3 bases and 2 bases, with 8 bases remaining between them. The germline V gene encodes CDR1 KGHSH and CDR2 LQKENI. The CDR3 bases are TGTGCCAGCTCACCGGACAGAACCTACGAGCAGTACTTC. Translated, it gives CASSPDRTYEQYF.

This clone has a single count. The V gene is TRBV6-5, the J gene TRBJ2-7; the D is unclear. Germline V CDR1 and CDR2: MNHEY, SVGAGI. The CDR3 is made up of 13 amino acids. V lost 2 bases and J 2 bases, leaving 7 bases between the germline ends. CDR3: CASSYGPTYEQYF. The CDR3 DNA reads as TGTGCCAGCAGTTACGGGCCCACCTACGAGCAGTACTTC.

The chain joins TRBV25-1 to TRBJ2-5; 9 nucleotides agree with TRBD2. Germline CDR1 and CDR2: MGHDK and SYGVNS. J gave up 2 bases and V 7 bases, and 8 bases lay outside the gene matches. The CDR3 contains 15 residues. The CDR3 spells CASTPGTSRQETQYF. CDR3 bases: TGTGCCAGCACCCCCGGGACTAGCAGACAAGAGACCCAGTACTTC.

The chain uses TRBV3-1 (or the pseudogene TRBV3-2) and TRBJ1-4; D gene uncertain. This CDR3 is 13 amino acids long. CDR1 LGHDT and CDR2 YNNKEL come from the germline V gene (reference sequence). The V gene lost 2 bases and the J gene lost 5 bases, with 6 bases spanning the gap. CDR3 amino acids: CASSQRLNEKLFF. As DNA, the CDR3 is TGTGCCAGCAGCCAAAGACTCAATGAAAAACTGTTTTTT.

In this sample, this clone turned up once. The chain links TRBV5-6 to TRBJ2-7; TRBD1 agrees at 7 bases. Trimming at V came to 4 bases and at J to 1 base, leaving 5 bases not matched to a gene. The CDR3 loop spans 14 amino acids. Germline V gene lookup returns CDR1 SGHDT and CDR2 YYEEEE. In DNA form, the CDR3 reads TGTGCCAGCAGCCAGCCGGGACAGTCCTACGAGCAGTACTTC. Translating it yields CASSQPGQSYEQYF.

The rearrangement uses TRBV20-1 and TRBJ1-4; D possibly corresponds to TRBD1 (6 bases). The V and J ends lost 5 bases and 14 bases respectively, with 15 bases between them. CDR3 length equals 11 residues. Per the germline V gene, CDR1 is DFQATT and CDR2 is SNEGSKA (reference sequence). The CDR3 sequence: CSAWDTINLFF. As DNA, the CDR3 is TGCAGTGCTTGGGACACGATAAATCTGTTTTTT.

The chain has TRBV6-5 and TRBJ1-3; D ambiguous. V lost 6 bases and J lost 8, with 11 bases in between. Germline V gene data show CDR1 as MNHEY and CDR2 as SVGAGI. The CDR3 consists of 12 residues. The CDR3 DNA is TGTGCCAGCAGCCCGGCCGGGGACACCATATATTTT. Its translation: CASSPAGDTIYF.

The V call is TRBV6-2 or TRBV6-3, the J call TRBJ2-3, with 11 bases that match TRBD2. CDR1 MNHEY and CDR2 SVGEGT come from the germline V gene. The V and J ends lost 4 bases and 4 bases, in that order; junction bases with no gene match: 13. The CDR3 has 18 residues. The CDR3: CASSFVVSGRARADTQYF. Here the CDR3 DNA reads TGTGCCAGCAGTTTCGTAGTTAGCGGGAGGGCTCGCGCAGATACGCAGTATTTT.

This chain joins TRBV19 and TRBJ2-1, with 10 bases lining up with TRBD2. Looked up from germline, CDR1 is LNHDA and CDR2 is SQIVND (reference sequence). This CDR3 has 16 amino acids. V was clipped by 5 bases and J by 3 bases; unmatched bases: 7. The CDR3 DNA sequence: TGTGCCAGTAGTTTAGTGACTAGCGGGTACTACAATGAGCAGTTCTTC. Residues: CASSLVTSGYYNEQFF.

J is TRBJ2-5 and V is TRBV6-2 or TRBV6-3; 11 bases align to TRBD2. CDR3 length equals 15 residues. The V and J ends lost 5 bases and 9 bases, in that order; junction bases with no gene match: 11. Germline assignment: CDR1 MNHEY and CDR2 SVGEGT. The CDR3 here is CASSPHTSGSGSQYF. In nucleotides, the CDR3 is TGTGCCAGCAGTCCACACACTAGCGGGAGTGGGTCCCAGTACTTC.

The rearrangement uses TRBV10-1 and TRBJ2-3, with 9 bases that match TRBD2. The CDR3 totals 15 residues. V was clipped by 4 bases and J by 2 bases; unmatched bases: 4. CDR1 and CDR2 (germline): WNHNN, SYGVQD (reference sequence). CDR3 DNA sequence: TGCGCCAGCAGTGCGACTAGCGGATACACAGATACGCAGTATTTT. Encoded protein: CASSATSGYTDTQYF.

The genes are TRBV27 and TRBJ1-5, with TRBD1 matching 9 bases. The CDR3 contains 16 residues. In germline, CDR1 is MNHEY, CDR2 SMNVEV (reference sequence). The trim removed 5 bases at V and 6 bases at J, leaving 11 bases unmatched. CDR3 in DNA: TGTGCCAGCAGTCTCCAACCGGGACAGGGCACTCAGCCCCAGCATTTT. Its translation: CASSLQPGQGTQPQHF.

J is TRBJ2-3 and V is TRBV5-5; D call uncertain. The CDR3 totals 15 residues. Looked up from germline, CDR1 is SGHKS and CDR2 is YYEKEE (reference sequence). Trimming left V 6 bases short and J 2 bases short, with 16 bases between. CDR3 region: CASTSGTRNTDTQYF. For the CDR3, the DNA is TGTGCCAGCACCTCTGGTACGCGTAACACAGATACGCAGTATTTT.

V and J are TRBV30 and TRBJ1-5, with TRBD1 matching over 10 bases. The germline gives CDR1 GTSNPN, CDR2 SVGIG (reference sequence). V lost 3 bases, J lost 4 bases, and 9 bases stayed unmatched. The CDR3 runs 16 residues. CDR3 protein: CAWRPKLGQGNQPQHF. The CDR3 DNA reads TGTGCCTGGAGGCCCAAGCTGGGACAGGGGAATCAGCCCCAGCATTTT.

This chain uses TRBV6-1 with TRBJ2-5, with 8 bases that match TRBD2. The CDR3 is made up of 16 amino acids. Germline trimming cut 4 bases from V and 7 bases from J; bases unmatched to any gene: 14. Germline V gene sequence: CDR1 MNHNS, CDR2 SASEGT. CDR3 sequence (DNA): TGTGCCAGCAGTGCGACCGCGGGACTAGTAAAAGGGACCCAGTACTTC. Translation: CASSATAGLVKGTQYF.

The chain joins TRBV19 to TRBJ2-3; 7 bases fit TRBD2. Germline assignment: CDR1 LNHDA and CDR2 SQIVND (reference sequence). V gave up 1 base and J gave up 5 bases; unmatched junction bases: 9. The CDR3 length is 16 residues. CDR3 DNA sequence: TGTGCCAGTAGTATAGGGCGCAGGGAGGGCAGAGATACGCAGTATTTT. Protein sequence: CASSIGRREGRDTQYF.

The chain is built from TRBV6-5 and TRBJ1-5, with 9 bases aligning to TRBD1. CDR1 and CDR2 from the germline V gene are MNHEY and SVGAGI. V lost 7 bases and J lost 7; bases outside the gene matches: 11. CDR3 length: 15 residues. DNA of the CDR3: TGTGCCAGCACACACCAGGACAGGGGTTTCCAGCCCCAGCATTTT. Translated, it gives CASTHQDRGFQPQHF.